This T cell receptor (beta chain) derives from a study of T cell responses to AZD1222 COVID-19 vaccine. Study-wide context: Investigators merged groups given second doses at roughly 4 or roughly 12 weeks.

Whole-study findings and limits: Epitopes outside B.1.351 and B.1.1.7 mutated regions reportedly drew nearly half of spike TCRs. Repertoires were collected only later (after the peak T cell response had occurred). After two AZD1222 doses, spike-specific TCR breadth and depth rose versus day 0.

About this clone: Its matching antigen is unknown.

Germline values: CDR1 LNHDA, CDR2 SQIVND (reference sequence). The CDR3 length is 17 residues. V lost 7 bases to trimming and J lost 2 bases; unmatched junction nucleotides: 13. TCRdb's copy holds only in-frame clones and misses some; the assay was immunoSEQ multiplex PCR. Among some 120,000 clones listed, approximately 84% were seen once. Sequences were derived from peripheral blood, sampled on day 0 of AZD1222 vaccination. This sequence originates from an adult in good health. The chain links TRBV19 to TRBJ1-5; the match to TRBD1 covers 8 bases. The CDR3, as DNA: TGTGCCAGTACCCCTTTTCGCGACAGGGGCGGCAATCAGCCCCAGCATTTT. Amino acid sequence: CASTPFRDRGGNQPQHF.